The T cell receptor beta chain described here comes from a study of shared clonotypes between healthy human individuals. Study information: Used for every donor were three CD4 naive, three CD4 memory, two CD8 naive and one CD8 memory plate.

Germline V gene sequence: CDR1 KGHSH, CDR2 LQKENI. V lost 0 bases and J 4 bases, leaving 17 bases between the germline ends. The CDR3 has 17 residues. The table lists this clone with a few counts. No antigen is known for it. Study findings and constraints: In this cohort, only blood was sampled, and tissue repertoires likely differ. Non-shared clonotypes were found to have lower generation probabilities than the clonotypes that were shared by all four of the sorted-subset donors.

Here immunoSEQ multiplex PCR was the method, and the copy in TCRdb shows in-frame clones only, minus some. The repertoire consists of about 1 million clones, with around 74% occurring once and the leading ten covering roughly 1.4%. The origin of this receptor is a man aged 18 to 30 in good health. Sequencing was performed on memory CD4+ T cells sorted from blood. Described subset: CD45RA-negative fraction. The chain employs TRBV18 and TRBJ2-3; D perhaps matches TRBD2 (6 bases). DNA of the CDR3: TGTGCCAGCTCACCACCTCGGACTCCCGGGAGAGCAGATACGCAGTATTTT. Protein product: CASSPPRTPGRADTQYF. Using reference TRBV18 and TRBJ2-3 for the parts outside the CDR3, the full variable domain is NAGVMQNPRHLVRRRGQEARLRCSPMKGHSHVYWYRQLPEEGLKFMVYLQKENIIDESGMPKERFSAEFPKEGPSILRIQQVVRGDSAAYFCASSPPRTPGRADTQYFGPGTRLTVL.